This T cell receptor (beta chain) emerged from a study of Graves' ophthalmopathy and Graves' hyperthyroidism. The CDR3 totals 15 residues. CDR1 is SNHLY, CDR2 FYNNEI, per germline. V trimming: 6 bases; J trimming: 4 bases; junction bases outside the gene matches: 7. TCR beta CDR3 amplification used RNA transcripts. HTBI-primed RT-PCR formed the first round, and a multiplex PCR formed the second. TCRdb re-derived calls from the multiplex PCR reads in MiXCR, one entry per CDR3 protein. Here the sample spans around 400,000 distinct CDR3 sequences, around 21% being singletons. The chain couples TRBV2 to TRBJ2-5, with 11 bases fitting TRBD2. The source is a woman aged 18-29 years with stable Graves' hyperthyroidism. Sequenced input: peripheral blood. CDR3 amino acids: CASSGTSGSGETQYF. DNA for the CDR3: TGTGCCAGCAGCGGGACTAGCGGTAGCGGAGAGACCCAGTACTTC.